This T cell receptor (beta chain) was found in a study of blood T cells in healthy people across ages. Study findings and constraints: Unknown donor CMV status possibly confounded expanded clonotype changes.

It was with a sample-barcoded 5' primer and a J-beta primer mix that a second PCR of about 6 to 11 cycles was run. TCRdb analysed the 5' RACE reads with MiXCR anew, one entry per CDR3 protein. The data contain hundreds of thousands of distinct CDR3 sequences, under 30% of them singletons. With regard to this clonotype: Its cognate antigen is unknown. With a much larger clone just one base away, this may be a read error.

The sample was blood. The clonotype originates from a woman over 75 in good health.

The CDR3 sequence is CATSRDLGCNEQFF. CDR3 DNA: TGTGCCACCAGCAGAGATTTGGGGTGTAATGAGCAGTTCTTC. V and J are TRBV15 and TRBJ2-1; unclear D gene. The CDR3 is 14 amino acids. V was trimmed by 0 bases and J by 7 bases, leaving 10 bases between them. In germline, CDR1 is LNHNV, CDR2 YYDKDF (reference sequence).